The 20 T cell receptor beta chains below were found in one sample sequenced in a study of blood T cell repertoires in COVID-19. Profiling relied on immunoSEQ multiplex PCR, and the TCRdb table lists in-frame clones only, not all of them. The sample consists of around 200,000 clones, roughly 84% of them appearing once. The sequenced sample was peripheral blood. Source of these receptors: a man aged 45 to 65 with active or convalescent COVID-19.

The chain is built from TRBV21-1 and TRBJ2-2; the table gives TRBD1 as D, unverified against the DNA. TRBV21-1 corresponds to a pseudogene. CDR3 length equals 15 residues. CDR3 loop: CASSGTGNDTGELFF. DNA for the CDR3: TGTGCCAGCAGCGGGACAGGGAACGACACCGGGGAGCTGTTTTTT.

This clone was observed a single time. V is TRBV5-4 and J is TRBJ2-7, with D unclear. Germline lookup yields CDR1 SGHNT and CDR2 YYREEE (reference sequence). The CDR3 loop spans 13 amino acids. Trimming shortened V by 1 base and J by 3 bases, and 8 bases separated the two germline ends. CDR3 coding DNA: TGTGCCAGCAGCTTGCCAGGTTTCTACGAGCAGTACTTC. As protein: CASSLPGFYEQYF.

The chain couples TRBV16 to TRBJ2-7; tentative D call: TRBD1 (6 bases). Trimming cost V 2 bases and J 0 bases, with 14 bases left between them. The CDR3 is 16 residues long. Germline CDR1 KGHSY, CDR2 FQNENV. The CDR3 protein is CASSQRARTASYEQYF. The CDR3 DNA reads TGTGCCAGCAGCCAACGGGCCAGGACAGCCTCCTACGAGCAGTACTTC.

J is TRBJ1-2 and V is TRBV21-1; TRBD1, the table's D call, lacks a check against the DNA. TRBV21-1 is an annotated pseudogene. The CDR3 is 14 residues long. Written as DNA, the CDR3 is TGTGCCAGCAGCCCGACCCAGGGTAGCTATGGCTACACCTTC. This codes for CASSPTQGSYGYTF.

The V gene is TRBV29-1, the J gene TRBJ2-2; TRBD2 agrees at 9 bases. V lost 4 bases, J lost 3 bases, and 3 bases stayed unmatched. The CDR3 length is 14 residues. Germline CDR1 SQVTM, CDR2 ANQGSEA. CDR3 DNA sequence: TGCAGCGTTGCTGTAGCGGGGGACACCGGGGAGCTGTTTTTT. Its translation: CSVAVAGDTGELFF.

The genes are TRBV6-5 and TRBJ1-5, with 8 bases fitting TRBD1. Germline V gene sequence: CDR1 MNHEY, CDR2 SVGAGI. This CDR3 comprises 15 residues. Trimming took 5 bases from V and 4 from J; bases not matched to a gene: 7. The CDR3, as DNA: TGTGCCAGCAGTCAGGGGGCTTCGGGGAATCAGCCCCAGCATTTT. Translating gives CASSQGASGNQPQHF.

V gene TRBV7-3 combines with J gene TRBJ1-1; TRBD1 agrees at 7 bases. The germline CDR1 and CDR2 sequences are SGHTA and FQGTGA. The CDR3 is 15 amino acids. The V gene end was trimmed by 5 bases and the J gene end by 10 bases; junction bases not matched to a gene: 16. The CDR3 nucleotides are TGTGCCAGCAGCCAAATCGGGACAGCCAAAAGGGGAGCTTTCTTT. It encodes CASSQIGTAKRGAFF.

The V and J genes are TRBV4-1 and TRBJ1-5; TRBD1 matches 7 bases. The CDR3 consists of 17 residues. The V gene's germline CDR1 is MGHRA and CDR2 YSYEKL. V lost 4 bases and J lost 0; bases outside the gene matches: 9. The CDR3 DNA reads TGCGCCAGCAGCCTCCGGGACAGTGTCCTTAGCAATCAGCCCCAGCATTTT. It encodes CASSLRDSVLSNQPQHF.

V is TRBV5-5 and J is TRBJ1-6; D not certain. Germline CDR1 SGHKS, CDR2 YYEKEE (reference sequence). The V and J ends lost 0 bases and 9 bases respectively, with 10 bases between them. This CDR3 is built from 14 residues. The CDR3 sequence is CASSLGLTSSPLHF. DNA for the CDR3: TGTGCCAGCAGCTTGGGACTCACGAGTTCACCCCTCCACTTT. The variable domain in full, with the rest retrieved from reference TRBV5-5 and TRBJ1-6, is DAGVTQSPTHLIKTRGQQVTLRCSPISGHKSVSWYQQVLGQGPQFIFQYYEKEERGRGNFPDRFSARQFPNYSSELNVNALLLGDSALYLCASSLGLTSSPLHFGNGTRLTVT.

The J gene is TRBJ2-6, the V gene TRBV4-1; D gene unclear. V was shortened by 0 bases and J by 3 bases, with 12 bases between the two germline ends. CDR1 and CDR2 (germline): MGHRA, YSYEKL. There are 17 residues in the CDR3. CDR3 amino acids: CASSQEGGVDGANVLTF. CDR3 in DNA: TGCGCCAGCAGCCAAGAAGGCGGAGTTGATGGGGCCAACGTCCTGACTTTC.

The table lists this clone with a count of one. V usage is TRBV19 and J usage is TRBJ1-3; D perhaps matches TRBD1 (5 bases). CDR1 and CDR2 from the germline V gene are LNHDA and SQIVND (reference sequence). V gave up 3 bases and J gave up 3 bases, with 12 bases separating them. The CDR3 totals 15 residues. CDR3 coding DNA: TGTGCCAGTAGTATGGACGCAGGGCTTGGAAACACCATATATTTT. Residues: CASSMDAGLGNTIYF.

There are a few counts of this clone. The V and J genes are TRBV6-5 and TRBJ2-7, with 7 positions matching TRBD1. V was clipped by 4 bases and J by 5 bases; unmatched bases: 8. CDR3 length equals 14 residues. Germline values: CDR1 MNHEY, CDR2 SVGAGI. The CDR3 reads CASSLDRVLNEQYF. The CDR3 nucleotides read TGTGCCAGCAGTTTAGACAGGGTGCTCAACGAGCAGTACTTC.

This clone has a handful of counts. The rearrangement links TRBV28 to TRBJ1-5; D perhaps matches TRBD1 (5 bases). The ends were cut back, 3 bases at V and 6 bases at J, with 12 bases in the middle. Germline V gene data show CDR1 as MDHEN and CDR2 as SYDVKM. CDR3 size: 14 residues. The DNA of the CDR3 is TGTGCCAGCAGTTTGTCCCTTACAGGTCAGCCCCAGCATTTT. This translates into CASSLSLTGQPQHF.

The chain carries TRBV4-1 and TRBJ2-1; weak D call: TRBD2 (7 bases). The CDR3 is 18 residues long. CDR1 is MGHRA and CDR2 is YSYEKL in the germline V gene. Trimming shortened V by 1 base and J by 7 bases, and 23 bases separated the two germline ends. The CDR3 region has the DNA TGCGCCAGCAGCCAAGTGGGATTGGTGGCGGGGGCGAGGAATGAGCAGTTCTTC. Its protein is CASSQVGLVAGARNEQFF.

The V call is TRBV5-1, the J call TRBJ2-2; 9 nucleotides agree with TRBD2. The CDR3 length is 18 residues. Trimming at V came to 0 bases and at J to 3 bases, leaving 9 bases not matched to a gene. The germline CDR1 and CDR2 sequences are SGHRS and YFSETQ. Here the CDR3 DNA reads TGCGCCAGCAGCTTGGGGATAGCGGGGGCCACGCACACCGGGGAGCTGTTTTTT. Its translation: CASSLGIAGATHTGELFF.

This chain links TRBV5-6 with TRBJ2-1; D is undetermined. This CDR3 comprises 13 residues. The V gene's germline CDR1 is SGHDT and CDR2 YYEEEE. V lost 2 bases and J lost 6, with 9 bases in between. The chain's CDR3 is CASSLDTTNEQFF. The CDR3 DNA reads TGTGCCAGCAGCTTAGACACCACCAATGAGCAGTTCTTC.

The table lists this clone with a count of one. The chain uses TRBV18 and TRBJ2-7; TRBD1 is a possible D gene (6 bases). This CDR3 is built from 13 residues. Germline lookup yields CDR1 KGHSH and CDR2 LQKENI. Trimming shortened V by 3 bases and J by 7 bases, and 13 bases separated the two germline ends. CDR3 sequence (DNA): TGTGCCAGCTCACCGACAGGCAGCGAAGAGCAGTACTTC. Translation: CASSPTGSEEQYF.

The chain employs TRBV28 and TRBJ2-4; the D gene is possibly TRBD2 (6 bases). Trimming shortened V by 5 bases and J by 7 bases, and 12 bases separated the two germline ends. The CDR3 consists of 13 residues. Germline values: CDR1 MDHEN, CDR2 SYDVKM. This CDR3 reads CASSPWDFNIQYF. CDR3 nucleotide sequence: TGTGCCAGCAGTCCCTGGGACTTTAACATTCAGTACTTC.

The chain has TRBV6-6 and TRBJ1-5; D perhaps matches TRBD1 (6 bases). The V gene's germline CDR1 is MNHNY and CDR2 SVGAGI (reference sequence). The CDR3 length is 16 residues. The ends were cut back, 2 bases at V and 6 bases at J, with 17 bases in the middle. CDR3 amino acids: CASSYPAPTGSQPQHF. The CDR3 DNA reads TGTGCCAGCAGTTACCCGGCCCCGACAGGCTCTCAGCCCCAGCATTTT.

The chain uses TRBV30 and TRBJ1-2, with D maybe TRBD1 (6 bases). Trimming removed 0 bases from V and 8 bases from J, with 13 bases in between. The CDR3 is 13 residues long. Germline CDR1 reads GTSNPN; CDR2 reads SVGIG (reference sequence). CDR3 DNA sequence: TGTGCCTGGAGTGTAGGCACAGGGCGAGGCTACACCTTC. Translating it yields CAWSVGTGRGYTF.